This T cell receptor beta chain was retrieved from a study of T cell responses to AZD1222 COVID-19 vaccine. The table came from immunoSEQ multiplex PCR; TCRdb's copy has only in-frame clones and leaves some out. The top ten hold around 1.3% of the sample, which has about 160,000 clones, about 95% seen once. V lost 7 bases and J lost 4, with 14 bases in between. CDR1 and CDR2 (germline): MDHEN, SYDVKM. This CDR3 region has 13 residues. This material consisted of peripheral blood, taken on day 0 of AZD1222 vaccination. The rearrangement joins TRBV28 to TRBJ2-7, with D hard to call. This receptor was obtained from an adult in good health. DNA for the CDR3: TGTGCCAGCAAGCAGAGCCACTTATACGAGCAGTACGTC. It yields the protein CASKQSHLYEQYV.